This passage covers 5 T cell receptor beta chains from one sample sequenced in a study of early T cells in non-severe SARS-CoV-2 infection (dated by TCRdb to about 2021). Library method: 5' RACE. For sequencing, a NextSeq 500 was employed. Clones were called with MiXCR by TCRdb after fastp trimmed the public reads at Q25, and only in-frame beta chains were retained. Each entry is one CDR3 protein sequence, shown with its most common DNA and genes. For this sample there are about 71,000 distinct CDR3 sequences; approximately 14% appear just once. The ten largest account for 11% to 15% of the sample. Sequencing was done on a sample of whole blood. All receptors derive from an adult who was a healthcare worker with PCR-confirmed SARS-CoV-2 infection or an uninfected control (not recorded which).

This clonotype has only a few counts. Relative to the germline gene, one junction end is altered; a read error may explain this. The CDR3 DNA reads TGTGCCAGCAGCGTAGGGCCCCACTTAATGAACACTGAAGTTTTCTTT. Residues: CASSVGPHLMNTEVFF. The V call is TRBV9, the J call TRBJ1-1; D gene uncertain. The CDR3 totals 16 residues. CDR1 SGDLS and CDR2 YYNGEE come from the germline V gene.

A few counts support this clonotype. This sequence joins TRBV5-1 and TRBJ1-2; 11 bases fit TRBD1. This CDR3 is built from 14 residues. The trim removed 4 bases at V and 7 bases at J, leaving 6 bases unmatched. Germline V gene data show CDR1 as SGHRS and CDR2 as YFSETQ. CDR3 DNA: TGCGCCAGCAGCATAGGACAGGGGGCTATTGGCTACACCTTC. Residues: CASSIGQGAIGYTF.

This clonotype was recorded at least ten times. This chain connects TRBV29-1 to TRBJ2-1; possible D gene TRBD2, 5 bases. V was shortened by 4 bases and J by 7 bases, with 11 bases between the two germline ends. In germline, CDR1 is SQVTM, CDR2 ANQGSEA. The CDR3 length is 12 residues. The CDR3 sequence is CSVAPGSNEQFF. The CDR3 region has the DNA TGCAGCGTTGCCCCTGGGAGTAATGAGCAGTTCTTC.

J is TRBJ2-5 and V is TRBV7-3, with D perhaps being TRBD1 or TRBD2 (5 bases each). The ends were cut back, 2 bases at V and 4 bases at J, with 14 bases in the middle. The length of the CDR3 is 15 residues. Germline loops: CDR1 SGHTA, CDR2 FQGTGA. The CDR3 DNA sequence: TGTGCCAGCAGCTTAGGCCCCCGGGGCCCAGAGACCCAGTACTTC. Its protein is CASSLGPRGPETQYF.

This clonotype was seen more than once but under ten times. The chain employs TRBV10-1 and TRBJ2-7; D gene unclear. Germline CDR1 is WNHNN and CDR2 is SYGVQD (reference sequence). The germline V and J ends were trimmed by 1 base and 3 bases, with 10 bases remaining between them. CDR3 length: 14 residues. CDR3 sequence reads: CASSEWQSYYEQYF. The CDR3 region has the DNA TGCGCCAGCAGTGAGTGGCAGAGTTACTACGAGCAGTACTTC.